This paragraph covers one TCR beta chain sequence. What it binds is unknown. The method was immunoSEQ multiplex PCR; TCRdb's version includes in-frame clones alone and lacks a portion of them. The table lists about 73,000 clones, 94% of them singletons. The CDR3 is 12 residues long. V shed 2 bases and J shed 6 bases, with 7 bases lying between them. The V gene's germline CDR1 is SGHNT and CDR2 YYREEE (reference sequence). This record comes from a study of cytomegalovirus exposure and HLA in healthy donors. Study-level results: Cytomegalovirus-associated status was assigned to about 150 TCR beta chains. In the roughly 120 validation repertoires, a later analysis found that first-cohort TCR clusters tended to co-occur. For cytomegalovirus status, the classifier reportedly gave diagnoses with high specificity and sensitivity. Usually a TCR sequence was rare, but some public TCRs were found in many donors.

The gene calls are TRBV5-4 and TRBJ2-3; perhaps TRBD2 as D (5 bases). The clonotype was recovered from a woman aged 18-29 years in good health and CMV-seronegative. The sample taken for sequencing was PBMCs. DNA for the CDR3: TGTGCCAGCAGCTTAGCGGCGGATACGCAGTATTTT. Amino acid sequence: CASSLAADTQYF.